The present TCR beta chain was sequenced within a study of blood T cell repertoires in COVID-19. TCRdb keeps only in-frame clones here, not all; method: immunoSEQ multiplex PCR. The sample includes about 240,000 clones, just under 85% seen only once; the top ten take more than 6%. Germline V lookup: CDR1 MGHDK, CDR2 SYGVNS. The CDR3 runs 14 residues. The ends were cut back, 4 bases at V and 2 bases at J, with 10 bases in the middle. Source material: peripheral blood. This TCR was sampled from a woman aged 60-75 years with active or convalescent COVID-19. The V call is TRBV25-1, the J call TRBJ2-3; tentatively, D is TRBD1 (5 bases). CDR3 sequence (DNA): TGTGCCAGCAGTGGCCGACAGTTCACAGATACGCAGTATTTT. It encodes CASSGRQFTDTQYF.